The rows below give T cell receptor beta chains drawn from one sample of a study of regulatory T cells in long-lasting Graves disease. Each CDR3 protein gets one entry after TCRdb re-called the multiplex PCR reads with MiXCR. The sample consists of 250,000 or so distinct CDR3 sequences, around 19% of them appearing once. The same sample was also used in a study of T cells in Graves' hyperthyroidism and ophthalmopathy.

Source: peripheral blood mononuclear cells (PBMCs), taken at new diagnosis, from a patient treated with antithyroid drugs. Receptors originate from a woman in her thirties with Graves disease. CDR3s include the opening cysteine and the closing phenylalanine or tryptophan. Each record gives: J gene, D gene, clone size, V gene, CDR3 DNA, CDR3 protein. D genes are given only for firm matches. Expanded clones get a size class; other rows say once, few or many, or leave the size out.

>TRBJ2-2|-|many|TRBV29-1
TGCAGCGCCAAAGGGGGTCGGTCGTCGAACACCGGGGAGCTGTTTTTT
CSAKGGRSSNTGELFF
>TRBJ1-1|-|many|TRBV7-9
TGTGCCAGCAGCTTAGATGGGGGGGTGCGGGCTTTCTTT
CASSLDGGVRAFF
>TRBJ2-1|-|-|TRBV11-2
TGTGCCAGCAGCTTTGGGCCACTCCTCGCGGAGCAGTTCTTC
CASSFGPLLAEQFF
>TRBJ1-5|-|many|TRBV6-2/TRBV6-3
TGTGCCAGCAGGTATAGCAATCAGCCCCAGCATTTT
CASRYSNQPQHF
>TRBJ1-4|TRBD1|many|TRBV2
TGTGCCAGCACGGACAGGGAGCTTGAAAAACTGTTTTTT
CASTDRELEKLFF
>TRBJ1-4|TRBD1|many|TRBV7-2
TGTGCCAGCAGCGCGGACAGGGGCCATGAAAAACTGTTTTTT
CASSADRGHEKLFF
>TRBJ2-7|-|many|TRBV20-1
TGCAGTGCTACTCCTAGGGGGGGGCAGGTTTCAGACGAGCAGTACTTC
CSATPRGGQVSDEQYF
>TRBJ1-1|-|many|TRBV5-6
TGTGCCAGCAGCTTAAGGGACCTAATCGGAGCTTTCTTT
CASSLRDLIGAFF
>TRBJ2-3|-|many|TRBV7-2
TGTGCCAGCAGCTTCGCAGTAGATACGCAGTATTTT
CASSFAVDTQYF
>TRBJ2-6|TRBD1|many|TRBV20-1
TGCAGTGCCAATCCGGGACAGGAGTCTGGGGCCAACGTCCTGACTTTC
CSANPGQESGANVLTF
>TRBJ1-1|TRBD1|many|TRBV4-1
TGCGCCAGCAGCCAAAATACAGGGGACACTGAAGCTTTCTTT
CASSQNTGDTEAFF
>TRBJ2-1|TRBD2|-|TRBV12-3/TRBV12-4
TGTGCCAGCAGATCCCGGACTAGCGGGGGGCATGAGCAGTTCTTC
CASRSRTSGGHEQFF
>TRBJ1-2|-|-|TRBV6-1
TGTGCCAGCAGGGAGCAGAAGTTGTATGGCTACACCTTC
CASREQKLYGYTF
>TRBJ2-7|TRBD1|many|TRBV6-1
TGTGCCAGCAGTATGGGACAGGGGCCCTCCTACGAGCAGTACTTC
CASSMGQGPSYEQYF
>TRBJ2-1|-|many|TRBV12-3/TRBV12-4
TGTGCCAGCCGGGATTCCCCCTACAATGAGCAGTTCTTC
CASRDSPYNEQFF
>TRBJ1-2|-|many|TRBV3-1
TGTGCCAGCAGCCAAGAATACAGGGCCTCTGGCTACACCTTC
CASSQEYRASGYTF
>TRBJ2-2|TRBD1|many|TRBV19
TGTGCCAGTAGGGGACAGGGATGGACCGGGGAGCTGTTTTTT
CASRGQGWTGELFF
>TRBJ1-5|-|once|TRBV18
TGTGCCAGCTCACCAGTATCGGGAAGCAATCAGCCCCAGCATTTT
CASSPVSGSNQPQHF
>TRBJ1-4|-|many|TRBV10-1
TGCGCCAGCGGGGGGGGATCTGAAAAACTGTTTTTT
CASGGGSEKLFF
>TRBJ2-1|TRBD2|many|TRBV7-2
TGTGCCAGCAGCTTACGGGTGGGACTAGCGGGGAGAAATGAGCAGTTCTTC
CASSLRVGLAGRNEQFF
>TRBJ2-3|-|once|TRBV28
TGTGCCAGCAGGGAGGGGGCGCGGACAGATACGCAGTATTTT
CASREGARTDTQYF
>TRBJ1-3|TRBD1|few|TRBV6-1
TGTGCCAGCAGTCCACAGGGGGAATGGGACGTGGACACCATATATTTT
CASSPQGEWDVDTIYF
>TRBJ2-4|-|-|TRBV28
TGTGCCAGCAGCTCACGGCTAGCGTTAGGCAAAAACATTCAGTACTTC
CASSSRLALGKNIQYF
>TRBJ1-1|-|many|TRBV4-1
TGTGCCAGCAGCCACACAGGGAACACTGAAGCTTTCTTT
CASSHTGNTEAFF
>TRBJ2-6|-|many|TRBV6-1
TGTGCCAGCAGTGAGGGGAAGTCCCGTTCTGGGGCCAACGTCCTGACTTTC
CASSEGKSRSGANVLTF
>TRBJ2-5|TRBD2|many|TRBV20-1
TGCAGTGCTGAGACTAGCGGGGGGGCGCAAGAGACCCAGTACTTC
CSAETSGGAQETQYF
>TRBJ2-3|-|-|TRBV6-1
TGTGCCAGCAGGGACTACACAGATACGCAGTATTTT
CASRDYTDTQYF
>TRBJ2-1|TRBD2|few|TRBV12-3/TRBV12-4
TGTGCCAGCAGCCAAAGTTTTGAGGCGGGGGGGGGAGAGTTCTTC
CASSQSFEAGGGEFF
>TRBJ2-1|TRBD2|few|TRBV19
TGTGCCAGTAGGAATTTACGGGGGGACTACAATGAGCAGTTCTTC
CASRNLRGDYNEQFF
>TRBJ2-1|-|many|TRBV27
TGTGCCAGCAGTATTCGAGGTGGTAATGAGCAGTTCTTC
CASSIRGGNEQFF
>TRBJ1-1|TRBD1|many|TRBV18
TGTGCCAGCTCAGCAGGACAGGCAGCGAACACTGAAGCTTTCTTT
CASSAGQAANTEAFF
>TRBJ2-1|-|-|TRBV6-4
TGTGCCAGCAGTGACCAGGGTGGGAGCTCCTACAATGAGCAGTTCTTC
CASSDQGGSSYNEQFF
>TRBJ2-5|-|many|TRBV2
TGTGCCAGCACAGGGGAAGGAGAGACCCAGTACTTC
CASTGEGETQYF
>TRBJ2-1|-|many|TRBV5-4
TGTGCCAGCAGCGGCGAGACGGGACACAAGAGCTCCTACAATGAGCAGTTCTTC
CASSGETGHKSSYNEQFF
>TRBJ1-1|-|many|TRBV7-9
TGTGCCAGCAGCTTACCCACTGAAGCTTTCTTT
CASSLPTEAFF
>TRBJ2-3|TRBD1|many|TRBV4-2
TGTGCCAGCAGTACTCTAGGCCAGGGGGCAGCAGATACGCAGTATTTT
CASSTLGQGAADTQYF
>TRBJ2-2|-|few|TRBV5-4
TGTGCCAGCAGGATAACATCGAACACCGGGGAGCTGTTTTTT
CASRITSNTGELFF
>TRBJ1-1|TRBD1|few|TRBV19
TGTGCCAGTAGTCTTCTCGACAGGGCTGAAGCTTTCTTT
CASSLLDRAEAFF